This T cell receptor beta chain was recovered during a study of cytomegalovirus exposure and HLA in healthy donors. PCR involved 60 Vbeta and 13 Jbeta primers. Sequenced by immunoSEQ multiplex PCR; TCRdb stores in-frame clones only, minus some. The profile covers about 100,000 clones, with roughly 79% appearing a single time and about 4% taken by the ten largest. Germline V gene lookup returns CDR1 MNHEY and CDR2 SMNVEV (reference sequence). The CDR3 sequence is 14 residues long. V lost 4 bases to trimming and J lost 3 bases; unmatched junction nucleotides: 3. The specimen was PBMCs. The V gene is TRBV27, the J gene TRBJ1-5; 7 bases fit TRBD1. This clonotype was sampled from a man aged 40-49 years in good health and CMV-seronegative. CDR3 loop: CASSSDRANQPQHF. The CDR3 DNA sequence: TGTGCCAGCAGTTCCGACAGGGCCAATCAGCCCCAGCATTTT.